What follows are 17 T cell receptor beta chains derived from one specimen sequenced in a study of Tregs in tolerant kidney transplant recipients. The protocol was immunoSEQ multiplex PCR, while the TCRdb copy is restricted to in-frame clones and leaves out a portion. Of tens of thousands of clones listed, roughly 84% are singletons. The specimen was CD4+ T cells from blood. The receptor set was obtained from a human donor in good health.

The V gene is TRBV5-6, the J gene TRBJ1-1, with 7 bases identical to TRBD1. Germline V gene lookup returns CDR1 SGHDT and CDR2 YYEEEE. V gave up 2 bases and J gave up 4 bases; unmatched junction bases: 2. The CDR3 is 13 residues long. CDR3 DNA sequence: TGTGCCAGCAGCTTTACAGGGGTCACTGAAGCTTTCTTT. Encoded protein: CASSFTGVTEAFF.

The gene calls are TRBV15 and TRBJ1-4; 7 bases agree with TRBD1. CDR3 length: 17 residues. Per the germline V gene, CDR1 is LNHNV and CDR2 is YYDKDF (reference sequence). V dropped 4 bases and J dropped 8; count of bases not matched to a gene: 16. The CDR3 protein is CATSTEIGDSSREKLFF. CDR3 sequence (DNA): TGTGCCACCAGCACCGAGATTGGGGACAGTTCAAGGGAAAAACTGTTTTTT.

This clone occurred a few times. The chain recombines TRBV4-3 with TRBJ2-1, with 11 bases identical to TRBD2. Losses at the gene ends were 0 bases for V and 4 bases for J; bases not matched to a gene: 2. The CDR3 is made up of 16 amino acids. The germline V gene has CDR1 LGHNA and CDR2 YSLEER. CDR3 protein: CASSQEVAGGYNEQFF. The CDR3 nucleotides are TGCGCCAGCAGCCAAGAGGTAGCGGGAGGGTACAATGAGCAGTTCTTC.

This sequence joins TRBV25-1 and TRBJ2-2, with D tentatively TRBD2 (5 bases). This CDR3 comprises 15 residues. V lost 3 bases, J lost 1 base, and 9 bases lay in between. Germline V lookup: CDR1 MGHDK, CDR2 SYGVNS. The CDR3 protein is CASSDVGMNTGELFF. The CDR3 DNA follows: TGTGCCAGCAGTGACGTCGGGATGAACACCGGGGAGCTGTTTTTT.

The J gene is TRBJ2-7, the V gene TRBV7-9; D remains unclear. V was cut by 0 bases and J by 0 bases, with 3 bases left in between. This CDR3 has 13 residues. Germline loops: CDR1 SEHNR, CDR2 FQNEAQ (reference sequence). DNA for the CDR3: TGTGCCAGCAGCTTAGCGGCCTCCTACGAGCAGTACTTC. It translates to CASSLAASYEQYF. Drawing the rest from reference TRBV7-9 and TRBJ2-7, the complete variable domain is DTGVSQNPRHKITKRGQNVTFRCDPISEHNRLYWYRQTLGQGPEFLTYFQNEAQLEKSRLLSDRFSAERPKGSFSTLEIQRTEQGDSAMYLCASSLAASYEQYFGPGTRLTVT.

This clone has a single count. The V and J genes are TRBV4-1 and TRBJ1-1; a weak D match, TRBD1 (5 bases). Per germline, CDR1 MGHRA and CDR2 YSYEKL. V was trimmed by 6 bases and J by 0 bases, leaving 17 bases between them. The CDR3 sequence is 16 residues long. CDR3: CASRKFSLGVNTEAFF. The CDR3 DNA reads as TGCGCCAGCAGGAAATTCAGCCTAGGGGTGAACACTGAAGCTTTCTTT.

The chain combines TRBV19 with TRBJ1-5; D unresolved. V was trimmed by 1 base and J by 0 bases, leaving 10 bases between them. Germline V gene sequence: CDR1 LNHDA, CDR2 SQIVND (reference sequence). There are 16 residues in the CDR3. CDR3 DNA: TGTGCCAGTAGTATAGTAGGACGGAATAGCAATCAGCCCCAGCATTTT. Translation: CASSIVGRNSNQPQHF.

V usage is TRBV6-5 and J usage is TRBJ2-7; either TRBD1 or TRBD2 may supply D (5 bases each). The CDR3 covers 15 residues. V lost 2 bases, J lost 2 bases, and 13 bases lay in between. Germline assignment: CDR1 MNHEY and CDR2 SVGAGI. CDR3 nucleotides: TGTGCCAGCAGTTACGGGGACGGCACCACCTACGAGCAGTACTTC. Protein product: CASSYGDGTTYEQYF.

The chain joins TRBV20-1 to TRBJ1-4; possibly TRBD1 for D (6 bases). Germline V gives CDR1 DFQATT, CDR2 SNEGSKA (reference sequence). This CDR3 is built from 11 residues. V dropped 2 bases and J dropped 14 bases, with 12 bases sitting between them. The CDR3 loop is CSARTTGVLFF. As DNA, the CDR3 is TGCAGTGCTAGAACGACAGGAGTCCTGTTTTTT.

The chain joins TRBV5-6 to TRBJ2-5; no reliable D call. Trimming shortened V by 6 bases and J by 1 base, and 13 bases separated the two germline ends. Looked up from germline, CDR1 is SGHDT and CDR2 is YYEEEE. There are 14 residues in the CDR3. The CDR3 reads CASTGWAVQETQYF. The CDR3 DNA sequence: TGTGCCAGCACCGGCTGGGCAGTCCAAGAGACCCAGTACTTC.

The chain is built from TRBV19 and TRBJ1-1; no reliable D call. Between the trimmed V and J ends, which lost 6 bases and 5 bases, there was a span of 22 bases. Germline lookup yields CDR1 LNHDA and CDR2 SQIVND (reference sequence). CDR3 size: 16 residues. CDR3 in DNA: TGTGCCAGTAGGATACTTGTAGGGAGCGTCGGTACTGAAGCTTTCTTT. It translates to CASRILVGSVGTEAFF.

The chain uses TRBV4-3 and TRBJ1-5, with D hard to call. This CDR3 spans 16 amino acids. The germline CDR1 and CDR2 sequences are LGHNA and YSLEER. Trimming removed 0 bases from V and 1 base from J, with 10 bases in between. The CDR3 sequence is CASSQELAASNQPQHF. CDR3 DNA: TGCGCCAGCAGCCAAGAGCTGGCGGCGAGCAATCAGCCCCAGCATTTT.

V usage is TRBV7-2 and J usage is TRBJ2-3, with D possibly being TRBD1 or TRBD2 (8 bases each). Trimming shortened V by 5 bases and J by 6 bases, and 15 bases separated the two germline ends. Germline loops: CDR1 SGHTA, CDR2 FQGNSA. CDR3 length: 14 residues. CDR3 DNA sequence: TGTGCCAGCAGCCCAGGGGGCGGGGGGGATACGCAGTATTTT. Translated, it gives CASSPGGGGDTQYF.

V and J are TRBV7-3 and TRBJ2-1; D perhaps matches TRBD2 (6 bases). The V end was cut by 5 bases, the J end by 8 bases, with 13 bases between. In germline, CDR1 is SGHTA, CDR2 FQGTGA. The CDR3 runs 13 residues. The CDR3 region is CASSPGLSDEQFF. The CDR3 coding sequence is TGTGCCAGCAGCCCGGGACTCTCGGATGAGCAGTTCTTC. The variable domain in full, completed from reference TRBV7-3 and TRBJ2-1, reads GAGVSQTPSNKVTEKGKYVELRCDPISGHTALYWYRQSLGQGPEFLIYFQGTGAADDSGLPNDRFFAVRPEGSVSTLKIQRTERGDSAVYLCASSPGLSDEQFFGPGTRLTVL.

This clone came up a few times. The rearrangement joins TRBV27 to TRBJ2-7; D is ambiguous. The V gene's germline CDR1 is MNHEY and CDR2 SMNVEV (reference sequence). V was trimmed by 3 bases and J by 4 bases, leaving 10 bases between them. The CDR3 loop spans 13 amino acids. This chain's CDR3 is CASSFKIKYEQYF. The CDR3 bases are TGTGCCAGCAGTTTTAAGATTAAGTACGAGCAGTACTTC.

In its sample, this clone is medium-sized. The rearrangement links TRBV29-1 to TRBJ2-5; D is perhaps TRBD2 (5 bases). V dropped 6 bases and J dropped 5 bases, with 10 bases sitting between them. This CDR3 has 11 amino acids. Germline CDR1 reads SQVTM; CDR2 reads ANQGSEA. This CDR3 is CSVGKRETQYF. The CDR3 DNA follows: TGCAGCGTCGGCAAGCGGGAGACCCAGTACTTC. Drawing the rest from reference TRBV29-1 and TRBJ2-5, the complete variable domain is SAVISQKPSRDICQRGTSLTIQCQVDSQVTMMFWYRQQPGQSLTLIATANQGSEATYESGFVIDKFPISRPNLTFSTLTVSNMSPEDSSIYLCSVGKRETQYFGPGTRLLVL.

The rearrangement uses TRBV4-2 and TRBJ2-3, with D perhaps matching TRBD2 (5 bases). This CDR3 contains 15 residues. V lost 1 base and J 5 bases, leaving 13 bases between the germline ends. Germline CDR1 is LGHNA and CDR2 is YNFKEQ. The CDR3 DNA is TGTGCCAGCAGCCAAGTATCCGGAGGTCAAGATACGCAGTATTTT. Translation gives CASSQVSGGQDTQYF.